A single sample is the source of the 10 T cell receptor beta chains below, sequenced in a study of siplizumab effects on memory and regulatory T cells. Profiled with immunoSEQ multiplex PCR; TCRdb holds only in-frame clones, not every one. The sample has 55,000 to 80,000 clones, approximately 79% seen once. Sequencing input: memory CD4+ T cells sorted from blood. Every receptor here comes from a human donor in good health.

The gene calls are TRBV7-9 and TRBJ2-5, with a possible D match to TRBD2 (6 bases). The CDR3 is 14 residues long. Germline assignment: CDR1 SEHNR and CDR2 FQNEAQ (reference sequence). Trimming pared 6 bases from V and 2 bases from J, leaving 13 bases between. CDR3: CASRPVAGQETQYF. The CDR3 DNA follows: TGTGCCAGCAGACCAGTTGCGGGGCAAGAGACCCAGTACTTC.

The rearrangement links TRBV7-9 to TRBJ2-7; 11 bases align to TRBD2. The J segment lost 7 bases and the V segment lost 5 bases, leaving 7 bases of the junction unmatched. Germline CDR1 is SEHNR and CDR2 is FQNEAQ (reference sequence). The CDR3 runs to 14 residues. Here the CDR3 DNA reads TGTGCCAGCAGCCCTCTAGCGGGGGGAAGGGAGCAGTACTTC. Translation: CASSPLAGGREQYF.

This chain links TRBV28 with TRBJ1-5; D is uncertain. CDR3 length: 11 residues. Germline V gene sequence: CDR1 MDHEN, CDR2 SYDVKM. V was shortened by 3 bases and J by 8 bases, with 5 bases between the two germline ends. CDR3 in amino acids: CASSFVEPQHF. CDR3 nucleotide sequence: TGTGCCAGCAGTTTCGTCGAGCCCCAGCATTTT.

The chain has TRBV19 and TRBJ1-5; TRBD1 aligns across 11 bases. The J segment lost 6 bases and the V segment lost 6 bases, leaving 7 bases of the junction unmatched. The CDR3 runs 15 residues. Germline assignment: CDR1 LNHDA and CDR2 SQIVND (reference sequence). The CDR3 bases are TGTGCCAGTAGCCGAGGGACAGGGGGACTTCAGCCCCAGCATTTT. Encoded protein: CASSRGTGGLQPQHF.

In DNA, the CDR3 is TGTGCCACCAGCAGAGATGTAGGACAGGGACCCGATGAAGCTTTCTTT. As protein: CATSRDVGQGPDEAFF. The chain links TRBV15 to TRBJ1-1; 8 nucleotides line up with TRBD1. Germline CDR1 reads LNHNV; CDR2 reads YYDKDF (reference sequence). V shed 0 bases, J shed 7 bases, and the junction held 10 bases outside the gene matches. The CDR3 sequence is 16 residues long.

The chain links TRBV6-1 to TRBJ1-4; D is possibly TRBD1 (6 bases). The CDR3 length is 14 residues. Germline CDR1 is MNHNS and CDR2 is SASEGT. The ends were cut back, 10 bases at V and 8 bases at J, with 20 bases in the middle. Here the CDR3 reads CATVPRGLGEKLFF. The CDR3, as DNA: TGTGCCACCGTACCCAGGGGCCTAGGGGAAAAACTGTTTTTT.

In its sample, this clone was seen once. The V and J genes are TRBV7-2 and TRBJ2-7; 9 bases line up with TRBD1. The CDR3 loop spans 15 amino acids. The germline V gene encodes CDR1 SGHTA and CDR2 FQGNSA. The J segment lost 4 bases and the V segment lost 1 base, leaving 5 bases of the junction unmatched. The CDR3 DNA reads TGTGCCAGCAGCTTAGTTGTACAGGGGGCTTACGAGCAGTACTTC. Translated: CASSLVVQGAYEQYF.

The chain is built from TRBV25-1 and TRBJ2-7, with 8 bases that match TRBD1. Losses at the gene ends were 6 bases for V and 7 bases for J; bases not matched to a gene: 11. CDR1 is MGHDK, CDR2 SYGVNS, per germline. The CDR3 sequence is 14 residues long. CDR3 DNA: TGTGCCAGCAGAGGGACAGGCACCCCTGATGAGCAGTACTTC. Its translation: CASRGTGTPDEQYF.

V gene TRBV27 combines with J gene TRBJ2-1; 8 bases align to TRBD2. CDR3 length: 14 amino acids. Germline V gives CDR1 MNHEY, CDR2 SMNVEV (reference sequence). V shed 7 bases and J 6 bases; nucleotides not matched to a gene: 8. CDR3 sequence: CASIAGGRVNEQFF. The CDR3 nucleotides read TGTGCCAGCATCGCGGGGGGCCGCGTCAATGAGCAGTTCTTC.

This chain joins TRBV7-2 and TRBJ2-3; D ambiguous. Trimming cost V 0 bases and J 2 bases, with 3 bases left between them. The CDR3 consists of 13 residues. Germline-derived CDR1 and CDR2 are SGHTA and FQGNSA. The CDR3 region is CASSLAVTDTQYF. DNA of the CDR3: TGTGCCAGCAGCTTAGCGGTCACAGATACGCAGTATTTT.